One sample yielded the 30 T cell receptor beta chains listed below, sequenced in a study of human T cells and chemical hapten exposure. TCRdb re-derived calls from the RACE reads in MiXCR, one entry per CDR3 protein. The repertoire consists of 120,000 or so distinct CDR3 sequences, with roughly 13% occurring once and the leading ten covering over 0.85%. As for time point: patch test 1, 2 weeks after DPC sensitization. Treatment: therapeutic diphenylcyclopropenone sensitization with weekly scalp DPC. The material sequenced was whole blood, taken in connection with sensitization to the hapten diphenylcyclopropenone (DPC). Every receptor here comes from a man aged 18 to 29 with alopecia areata. Some clones in this sample may be carry-over from other donors' samples.

The chain combines TRBV5-1 with TRBJ2-1; 7 bases agree with TRBD1. The end of the DNA is better explained by TRBJ2-7, so the J call may be wrong. Germline V gene sequence: CDR1 SGHRS, CDR2 YFSETQ. The CDR3 spans 21 residues. Written as DNA, the CDR3 is TGCGCCAGCAGCAGACAGGGTCCTTTTGTCCCCCCAACCTTGCTCTACAATGAGCAGTACTTC. This sequence encodes CASSRQGPFVPPTLLYNEQYF.

This clonotype showed up just a few times. This chain connects TRBV5-1 to TRBJ2-1; no firm D call. V lost 7 bases and J 10 bases, leaving 12 bases between the germline ends. Germline V gives CDR1 SGHRS, CDR2 YFSETQ. The CDR3 contains 11 residues. CDR3 DNA sequence: TGCGCCAGCTCCGATAAGCTGGAGCAGTTCTTC. This codes for CASSDKLEQFF.

The chain employs TRBV14 and TRBJ1-2; D unresolved. V was cut by 4 bases and J by 4 bases, with 16 bases left in between. The CDR3 is 15 amino acids. Germline lookup yields CDR1 SGHDN and CDR2 FVKESK. As DNA, the CDR3 is TGTGCCAGCAGCCCCTTTCGATACGCCACCTATGGCTACACCTTC. It yields the protein CASSPFRYATYGYTF.

This clonotype occurred many times. The chain joins TRBV6-2 or TRBV6-3 to TRBJ1-1, with D hard to call. Germline CDR1 and CDR2: MNHEY and SVGEGT. The CDR3 extends over 11 amino acids. Between the trimmed V and J ends, which lost 11 bases and 1 base, there was a span of 8 bases. The CDR3 protein is CAAWGNTEAFF. The DNA for the CDR3 is TGTGCCGCCTGGGGGAACACTGAAGCTTTCTTT.

The gene calls are TRBV12-3 or TRBV12-4 and TRBJ2-7; 9 nucleotides align to TRBD1. The CDR3 spans 12 residues. V lost 7 bases to trimming and J lost 6 bases; unmatched junction nucleotides: 4. In DNA form, the CDR3 reads TGTGCCAGCACCAGGACAGGGGTCGAGCAGTACTTC. Amino acid sequence: CASTRTGVEQYF.

In its sample, this clonotype was seen many times. This chain uses TRBV21-1 with TRBJ1-4; the tabulated D call, TRBD1, remains unverified against the DNA. TRBV21-1 counts as a pseudogene. The CDR3 spans 15 residues. The CDR3 protein is CASSTYQHPVEKLFF. The CDR3 DNA reads TGTGCCAGCAGCACCTATCAGCACCCGGTAGAAAAACTGTTTTTT.

This clonotype was counted between two and nine times. This rearrangement joins TRBV29-1 to TRBJ2-3; TRBD1 agrees at 8 bases. CDR3 length: 15 residues. Germline-derived CDR1 and CDR2 are SQVTM and ANQGSEA. The V gene end was trimmed by 3 bases and the J gene end by 3 bases; junction bases not matched to a gene: 8. In DNA, the CDR3 is TGCAGCGTTGACCGTTTAGGACAGGGAACAGATACGCAGTATTTT. It codes for CSVDRLGQGTDTQYF.

Only a few counts were recorded for this clonotype. The chain combines TRBV2 with TRBJ1-6, with D unclear. The CDR3 sequence is 8 residues long. Trimming removed 4 bases at V and 16 bases at J, with 2 bases between. The germline V gene has CDR1 SNHLY and CDR2 FYNNEI. The CDR3 loop reads CASSGLHF. In DNA, the CDR3 is TGTGCCAGCAGTGGACTCCACTTT.

This clonotype was recorded at least ten times. J is TRBJ2-2 and V is TRBV9; a weak D match, TRBD2 (5 bases). The V gene's germline CDR1 is SGDLS and CDR2 YYNGEE. Between the trimmed V and J ends, which lost 4 bases and 6 bases, there was a span of 13 bases. The CDR3 runs 14 residues. CDR3 sequence: CASSSLLGAGELFF. Written as DNA, the CDR3 is TGTGCCAGCAGCTCCCTTCTCGGGGCCGGGGAGCTGTTTTTT.

The chain uses TRBV6-2 or TRBV6-3 and TRBJ2-1, with 9 bases matching TRBD1. This CDR3 has 14 amino acids. The germline CDR1 and CDR2 sequences are MNHEY and SVGEGT. The junction had 3 bases not matched to a gene; V was cut back by 7 bases and J by 2 bases. The CDR3 sequence: CASTRQGAYNEQFF. CDR3 bases: TGTGCCAGCACAAGACAGGGGGCCTACAATGAGCAGTTCTTC.

The sample holds many counts of this clonotype. A junction boundary mismatches the germline segment, possibly from a read error. V gene TRBV6-2 or TRBV6-3 combines with J gene TRBJ1-1, with D uncertain. This CDR3 is 10 amino acids long. Germline V CDR1 and CDR2: MNHEY, SVGEGT. The CDR3 protein is CASSNNEAFF. The CDR3, as DNA: TGTGCCAGCAGTAACAATGAAGCTTTCTTT.

This clonotype was counted at least ten times. V and J are TRBV7-3 and TRBJ2-7; the D is unclear. Germline CDR1 reads SGHTA; CDR2 reads FQGTGA. The V end was cut by 6 bases, the J end by 5 bases, with 26 bases between. The CDR3 runs to 17 residues. The CDR3 DNA follows: TGTGCCAGCAGACCCCGGGCCGGGTCTGGTTTTTGTCACGAGCAGTACGTC. This sequence encodes CASRPRAGSGFCHEQYV.

The table lists this clonotype with a few counts. The chain couples TRBV20-1 to TRBJ2-4; D may be TRBD1 (6 bases). Germline assignment: CDR1 DFQATT and CDR2 SNEGSKA (reference sequence). The CDR3 contains 13 residues. V gave up 3 bases and J gave up 5 bases, with 11 bases separating them. The CDR3 region has the DNA TGCAGTGCTAGGCCTCGGACAGAAAACATTCAGTACTTC. Translating it yields CSARPRTENIQYF.

The V and J genes are TRBV11-2 and TRBJ2-7; a possible D gene is TRBD2 (5 bases). Per the germline V gene, CDR1 is SGHAT and CDR2 is FQNNGV. Trimming pared 0 bases from V and 1 base from J, leaving 7 bases between. There are 14 residues in the CDR3. CDR3 in amino acids: CASSLDGNSYEQYV. The CDR3 DNA sequence: TGTGCCAGCAGCTTAGACGGGAATTCCTACGAGCAGTACGTC.

The chain uses TRBV7-2 and TRBJ2-6; D is perhaps TRBD1 or TRBD2 (5 bases each). Per germline, CDR1 SGHTA and CDR2 FQGNSA. The CDR3 is 17 residues long. V was shortened by 5 bases and J by 1 base, with 15 bases between the two germline ends. In nucleotides, the CDR3 is TGTGCCAGCAGCGGGGGTTCAGGCCTTTCTGGGGCCAACGTCCTGACTTTC. Translation gives CASSGGSGLSGANVLTF. Combining the CDR3 with reference TRBV7-2 and TRBJ2-6 gives the whole variable domain GAGVSQSPSNKVTEKGKDVELRCDPISGHTALYWYRQSLGQGLEFLIYFQGNSAPDKSGLPSDRFSAERTGGSVSTLTIQRTQQEDSAVYLCASSGGSGLSGANVLTFGAGSRLTVL.

J is TRBJ2-7 and V is TRBV6-5; D remains unclear. This CDR3 has 15 residues. V shed 0 bases and J shed 0 bases, with 9 bases lying between them. Germline CDR1 MNHEY, CDR2 SVGAGI. The CDR3 region has the DNA TGTGCCAGCAGTTACTCGATGGCCGTCTCCTACGAGCAGTACGTC. Amino acids: CASSYSMAVSYEQYV.

This clonotype appeared many times. J is TRBJ2-4 and V is TRBV7-9; tentative D call: TRBD1 (6 bases). The ends were cut back, 2 bases at V and 0 bases at J, with 11 bases in the middle. The CDR3 spans 16 residues. Germline CDR1 and CDR2: SEHNR and FQNEAQ (reference sequence). Here the CDR3 DNA reads TGTGCCAGCAGCTTAACAGGGCCGCGAGCCAAAAACATTCAGTACTTC. It yields the protein CASSLTGPRAKNIQYF. The full variable domain, its missing parts supplied by reference TRBV7-9 and TRBJ2-4, is DTGVSQNPRHKITKRGQNVTFRCDPISEHNRLYWYRQTLGQGPEFLTYFQNEAQLEKSRLLSDRFSAERPKGSFSTLEIQRTEQGDSAMYLCASSLTGPRAKNIQYFGAGTRLSVL.

This clonotype was detected only a few times. The chain has TRBV19 and TRBJ1-6; possibly TRBD1 for D (5 bases). Germline CDR1 and CDR2: LNHDA and SQIVND (reference sequence). V was pared by 4 bases and J by 7 bases, with 14 bases between. The CDR3 spans 15 residues. The DNA for the CDR3 is TGTGCCAGTAGTAAGACAGAGATTGGGAATTCACCCCTCCACTTT. Amino acid sequence: CASSKTEIGNSPLHF.

The rearrangement uses TRBV9 and TRBJ2-2, with TRBD1 matching over 7 bases. This CDR3 is 17 amino acids long. V trimming: 3 bases; J trimming: 0 bases; junction bases outside the gene matches: 8. CDR1 and CDR2 from the germline V gene are SGDLS and YYNGEE. CDR3 loop: CASSAKRQGTNTGELFF. CDR3 nucleotides: TGTGCCAGCAGCGCAAAGCGACAGGGAACGAACACCGGGGAGCTGTTTTTT.

This clonotype was counted at least ten times. V gene TRBV3-1 combines with J gene TRBJ2-5; the match to TRBD1 covers 7 bases. Germline CDR1 is LGHDT and CDR2 is YNNKEL (reference sequence). The CDR3 totals 15 residues. The junction had 8 bases not matched to a gene; V was cut back by 2 bases and J by 5 bases. CDR3 loop: CASSQQDRRSETQYF. CDR3 DNA: TGTGCCAGCAGCCAACAGGACAGGAGGAGCGAGACCCAGTACTTC.

This clonotype was found a few times. The chain employs TRBV28 and TRBJ1-1, with TRBD1 matching over 9 bases. Germline V gene sequence: CDR1 MDHEN, CDR2 SYDVKM. The CDR3 is 19 residues long. J lost 0 bases, V lost 2 bases, and 13 bases had no gene match. CDR3 DNA sequence: TGTGCCAGCAGTTTAGCCACAGGGGGCGAGGATAGTATGAACACTGAAGCTTTCTTT. It codes for CASSLATGGEDSMNTEAFF.

This clonotype was counted between two and nine times. V is TRBV20-1 and J is TRBJ1-1, with D possibly TRBD1 on 6 matching bases. V lost 6 bases, J lost 2 bases, and 13 bases lay in between. From germline, CDR1 is DFQATT and CDR2 SNEGSKA (reference sequence). The CDR3 sequence is 13 residues long. Here the CDR3 reads CSAMGHTNTEAFF. The CDR3 DNA follows: TGCAGTGCCATGGGACACACCAACACTGAAGCTTTCTTT.

This clonotype has only a few counts. V usage is TRBV4-3 and J usage is TRBJ2-3; TRBD1 aligns across 7 bases. Germline loops: CDR1 LGHNA, CDR2 YSLEER. V was clipped by 2 bases and J by 4 bases; unmatched bases: 3. The CDR3 spans 14 residues. CDR3 amino acids: CASSQRQGPDTQYF. CDR3 sequence (DNA): TGCGCCAGCAGCCAAAGACAGGGCCCAGATACGCAGTATTTT.

This clonotype was seen ten or more times. V gene TRBV25-1 combines with J gene TRBJ1-2; D is ambiguous. The CDR3 extends over 14 amino acids. Trimming took 2 bases from V and 8 from J, leaving 15 bases between them. CDR1 MGHDK and CDR2 SYGVNS come from the germline V gene. CDR3 sequence reads: CASSEGRGWHGYTF. The CDR3 nucleotides are TGTGCCAGCAGTGAAGGGCGGGGATGGCACGGCTACACCTTC.

This clonotype has at least ten counts. This chain links TRBV20-1 with TRBJ1-2, with 9 bases identical to TRBD1. The V gene end was trimmed by 5 bases and the J gene end by 4 bases; junction bases not matched to a gene: 8. From germline, CDR1 is DFQATT and CDR2 SNEGSKA (reference sequence). The CDR3 has 14 residues. For the CDR3, the DNA is TGCAGTGCTGTCCCGGGACAGGGCAGCTATGGCTACACCTTC. Translating it yields CSAVPGQGSYGYTF.

This clonotype has a count of ten or more. The V and J genes are TRBV6-2 or TRBV6-3 and TRBJ2-1; 9 bases agree with TRBD2. V lost 6 bases and J lost 0; bases outside the gene matches: 3. Germline V gives CDR1 MNHEY, CDR2 SVGEGT. This CDR3 spans 15 amino acids. In DNA form, the CDR3 reads TGTGCCAGCAGCCTTAGCGGGAGCTCCTACAATGAGCAGTTCTTC. Translating it yields CASSLSGSSYNEQFF.

In this sample, this clonotype turned up many times. This rearrangement joins TRBV11-3 to TRBJ2-1; D ambiguous. Trimming took off 1 base at V and 4 bases at J, with 2 bases between the two ends. Germline values: CDR1 SGHNT, CDR2 YENEEA. The CDR3 sequence is 12 residues long. The CDR3 sequence: CASSLGYNEQFF. CDR3 coding DNA: TGTGCCAGCAGCTTAGGATACAATGAGCAGTTCTTC.

The chain employs TRBV14 and TRBJ2-3; unclear D gene. Trimming stripped 4 bases from V and 2 bases from J, with 10 bases between. CDR3 size: 14 residues. Germline loops: CDR1 SGHDN, CDR2 FVKESK. The CDR3 DNA follows: TGTGCCAGCAGCCGGGTGACTCCCACAGATACGCAGTATTTT. Its translation is CASSRVTPTDTQYF.

This clonotype was observed a few times. The chain carries TRBV5-1 and TRBJ2-7; D is undetermined. The V end was cut by 2 bases, the J end by 5 bases, with 11 bases between. The CDR3 extends over 13 amino acids. CDR1 and CDR2 from the germline V gene are SGHRS and YFSETQ. The CDR3 loop is CASSFDGRDEQYV. The CDR3 bases are TGCGCCAGCAGCTTTGACGGCCGTGACGAGCAGTACGTC.

There are a few counts of this clonotype. The J gene is TRBJ1-2, the V gene TRBV27, with D maybe TRBD1 (5 bases). V was trimmed by 5 bases and J by 7 bases, leaving 17 bases between them. The CDR3 has 14 residues. Germline V gene lookup returns CDR1 MNHEY and CDR2 SMNVEV (reference sequence). The CDR3 loop is CASSTGPREGGYTF. In DNA form, the CDR3 reads TGTGCCAGCAGTACGGGACCGCGAGAAGGTGGCTACACCTTC.